A single sample gave rise to the 10 T cell receptor beta chains below, sequenced in a study of post-analysis software for immune sequencing data. Study-wide results and limits: Included in a set of a handful of TRBV segments more frequent in patients than controls were TRBV5-6, TRBV5-1 and TRBV20-1.

Prepared libraries of TCR beta cDNA carried unique molecular identifiers. MiXCR, applied by TCRdb to the PCR reads, yields one record per CDR3 protein. The sample comprises 430,000 or so distinct CDR3 sequences, 39% of which are singletons, and approximately 7.6% rests with the top ten. The antigens for these receptors are not known. Sequencing was carried out using blood. The receptors here all came from a girl aged 2 to 10 with multiple sclerosis.

This clonotype was detected many times. The chain is built from TRBV7-2 and TRBJ2-7; 7 nucleotides match TRBD1. V was clipped by 1 base and J by 3 bases; unmatched bases: 9. Germline loops: CDR1 SGHTA, CDR2 FQGNSA. The CDR3 totals 16 residues. The CDR3 region is CASSLVGVTGNYEQYF. The CDR3 DNA reads as TGTGCCAGCAGCTTAGTAGGAGTGACAGGGAACTACGAGCAGTACTTC.

The sample holds one count of this clonotype. The V and J genes are TRBV29-1 and TRBJ2-7, with TRBD2 identical over 7 bases. The germline gives CDR1 SQVTM, CDR2 ANQGSEA. The CDR3 runs to 13 residues. The CDR3 region has the DNA TGCAGTGTAGCGGGTACGAACTACAATGAGCAGTACTTC. Protein product: CSVAGTNYNEQYF.

As DNA, the CDR3 is TGTGCCACCCCACGGGTTGGCCGTGACGGAAACACCATATATTTT. Translation gives CATPRVGRDGNTIYF. This chain uses TRBV7-9 with TRBJ1-3; D is uncertain. Germline values: CDR1 SEHNR, CDR2 FQNEAQ (reference sequence). Trimming left V 10 bases short and J 4 bases short, with 20 bases between. This CDR3 contains 15 residues.

This chain connects TRBV12-3 or TRBV12-4 to TRBJ1-1; tentative D call: TRBD1 (5 bases). V was pared by 4 bases and J by 1 base, with 10 bases between. The CDR3 is 14 residues long. CDR3 coding DNA: TGTGCCAGCAGTTGTGGGACGGAGAACACTGAAGCTTTCTTT. It specifies CASSCGTENTEAFF.

This clonotype was picked up a small number of times. The gene calls are TRBV6-2 or TRBV6-3 and TRBJ2-1; 13 positions agree with TRBD2. With 0 bases clipped from V and 8 bases from J, the junction kept 16 bases outside the gene matches. The CDR3 is 20 residues long. Germline lookup yields CDR1 MNHEY and CDR2 SVGEGT. CDR3 nucleotides: TGTGCCAGCAGTTACTCGAGGGTTAGAGCGGGACTAGCGGGAAGGGATGAGCAGTTCTTC. This codes for CASSYSRVRAGLAGRDEQFF.

The J gene is TRBJ1-1, the V gene TRBV20-1, with a weak D call TRBD1 (6 bases). The CDR3 extends over 10 amino acids. The V gene's germline CDR1 is DFQATT and CDR2 SNEGSKA (reference sequence). With 6 bases removed from V and 8 bases from J, the gap between germline ends came to 10 bases. The CDR3 DNA reads TGCAGTGCAGCCACAGGGGAAGCTTTCTTT. It translates to CSAATGEAFF.

This clonotype has only a few counts. CDR3 sequence: CASSLGLYDGSEQFF. In nucleotides, the CDR3 is TGTGCCAGCAGCTTGGGACTGTACGACGGGAGTGAGCAGTTCTTC. V is TRBV7-2 and J is TRBJ2-1; the D gene is possibly TRBD2 (6 bases). The CDR3 runs to 15 residues. Trimming shortened V by 3 bases and J by 9 bases, and 18 bases separated the two germline ends. Germline V CDR1 and CDR2: SGHTA, FQGNSA. The variable domain in full, with the rest retrieved from reference TRBV7-2 and TRBJ2-1, is GAGVSQSPSNKVTEKGKDVELRCDPISGHTALYWYRQSLGQGLEFLIYFQGNSAPDKSGLPSDRFSAERTGGSVSTLTIQRTQQEDSAVYLCASSLGLYDGSEQFFGPGTRLTVL.

The sample holds a few counts of this clonotype. The chain recombines TRBV29-1 with TRBJ2-5; 13 nucleotides line up with TRBD2. The germline gives CDR1 SQVTM, CDR2 ANQGSEA. J gave up 7 bases and V 2 bases, and 7 bases lay outside the gene matches. This CDR3 is 15 amino acids long. The chain's CDR3 is CSVERGTSGIGTQYF. CDR3 nucleotide sequence: TGCAGCGTTGAAAGGGGGACTAGCGGGATCGGGACCCAGTACTTC.

The chain has TRBV29-1 and TRBJ2-6; TRBD1 might be the D (6 bases). Trimming stripped 3 bases from V and 2 bases from J, with 14 bases between. CDR1 is SQVTM and CDR2 is ANQGSEA in the germline V gene. This CDR3 has 16 amino acids. The CDR3 loop reads CSVEGDISPGANVLTF. CDR3 coding DNA: TGCAGCGTTGAGGGGGACATCTCCCCTGGGGCCAACGTCCTGACTTTC.

This clonotype was seen only a few times. This chain uses TRBV29-1 with TRBJ2-3, with D perhaps TRBD1 or TRBD2 (6 bases each). Germline CDR1 is SQVTM and CDR2 is ANQGSEA. This CDR3 has 15 amino acids. V dropped 6 bases and J dropped 2 bases, with 18 bases sitting between them. As DNA, the CDR3 is TGCAGCGTGAGTCAAAGGGGGGACGACACAGATACGCAGTATTTT. Translated, it gives CSVSQRGDDTDTQYF.